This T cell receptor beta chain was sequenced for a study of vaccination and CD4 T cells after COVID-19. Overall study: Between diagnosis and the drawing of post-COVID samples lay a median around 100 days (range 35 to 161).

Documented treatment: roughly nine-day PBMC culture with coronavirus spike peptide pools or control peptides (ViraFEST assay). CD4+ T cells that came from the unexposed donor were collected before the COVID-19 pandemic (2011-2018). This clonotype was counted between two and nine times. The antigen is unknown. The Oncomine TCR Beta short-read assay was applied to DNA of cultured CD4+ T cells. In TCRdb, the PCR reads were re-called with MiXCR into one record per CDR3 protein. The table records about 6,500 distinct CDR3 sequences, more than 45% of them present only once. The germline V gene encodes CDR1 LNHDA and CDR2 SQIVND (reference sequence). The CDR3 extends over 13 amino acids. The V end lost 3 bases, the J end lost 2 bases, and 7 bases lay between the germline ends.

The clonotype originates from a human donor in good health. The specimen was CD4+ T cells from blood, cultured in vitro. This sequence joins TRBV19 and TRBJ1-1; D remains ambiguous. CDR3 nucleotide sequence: TGTGCCAGTAGTATCCCATACAACACTGAAGCTTTCTTT. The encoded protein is CASSIPYNTEAFF.